This TCR beta chain was recorded in a study of blood T cell repertoires in COVID-19. Study as a whole: T cells, B-cell-depleted T cells, or PBMCs supplied cDNA or gDNA.

The germline gives CDR1 LGHNA, CDR2 YNFKEQ. Trimming took 0 bases from V and 6 from J, leaving 8 bases between them. The CDR3 runs to 13 residues. Original data processing: Scientists estimated how many nucleated cells there were by amplifying reference gene primers. Assay used: immunoSEQ multiplex PCR; TCRdb lists only in-frame clones, some missing. V, J and clone size were drawn from that table, and D and trimming were deduced from the DNA. The data contain some 250,000 clones, approximately 80% of them seen just once; the ten biggest clones take up under 3%. The sequence was obtained from a woman aged 60-75 years with active or convalescent COVID-19. This rearrangement joins TRBV4-2 to TRBJ1-1; the D is unclear. The sequencing sample was made of peripheral blood. The CDR3 nucleotides are TGTGCCAGCAGCCAAGATAAACGCGCTGAAGCTTTCTTT. Translated: CASSQDKRAEAFF.